The subject of this entry is one TCR beta chain. PCR employed 60 Vbeta and 13 Jbeta primers. The repertoire was sequenced with immunoSEQ multiplex PCR; TCRdb's copy has only in-frame clones and lacks some. This sample has 140,000 to 150,000 clones, with 78% found just once. The junction had 14 bases not matched to a gene; V was cut back by 5 bases and J by 7 bases. Germline assignment: CDR1 SQVTM and CDR2 ANQGSEA. The length of the CDR3 is 15 residues. This sample is part of a study of cytomegalovirus exposure and HLA in healthy donors. This clonotype was sampled from a female donor in good health and CMV-seronegative. The sequencing sample was made of PBMCs. This chain uses TRBV29-1 with TRBJ2-1; 7 nucleotides match TRBD2. CDR3 residues: CSVPFGGSSRNEQFF. The CDR3 DNA sequence: TGCAGCGTTCCTTTTGGCGGGAGCTCACGGAATGAGCAGTTCTTC.